The present T cell receptor beta chain was sequenced within a study of blood T cell repertoires in COVID-19. On the study more broadly: Symptom resolution, clearance, or two negative PCRs marked donors in Cohort 3 as recovered. The origin of the acute and convalescent COVID-19 samples was the United States, Italy and Spain.

Assay used: immunoSEQ multiplex PCR; TCRdb lists only in-frame clones, some missing. The repertoire consists of about 270,000 clones, with approximately 90% occurring once and the leading ten covering around 2%. Trimming cost V 3 bases and J 3 bases, with 13 bases left between them. The CDR3 spans 15 residues. Per germline, CDR1 SGDLS and CDR2 YYNGEE. Sequenced input: PBMCs or T cells enriched from blood (not recorded which). The rearrangement links TRBV9 to TRBJ1-5; D not certain. The TCR sequence derives from a woman in her sixties in a cohort exposed to, infected with or recovered from COVID-19 (not recorded which). The CDR3 DNA is TGTGCCAGCAGCGCAACCGGGATGATCAATCAGCCCCAGCATTTT. Amino acids: CASSATGMINQPQHF.